A selection of T cell receptor beta chains follows, all from one sample in a study of OX40 agonist ivuxolimab in advanced cancers. Assay: immunoSEQ multiplex PCR; the TCRdb copy retains only in-frame clones and omits some. The table includes 50,000 to 55,000 clones, around 86% detected once. The specimen comprised CD4+ or CD8+ T cells sorted from blood, sampled in a trial of the OX40 agonist ivuxolimab. These receptors were obtained from an adult with an advanced solid tumor such as melanoma, head and neck, liver or kidney cancer. Each CDR3 is given with its conserved first and last residue. A D gene is named only where the DNA matches it firmly. Clone size appears in some rows only: once, few, many, or a class for an expanded clone.

cdr3_length | clone_size | j_call | v_call | d_call | cdr3_aa | cdr3_nt
15 | . | TRBJ2-6 | TRBV4-1 | . | CASGSEGSGANVLTF | TGCGCCAGCGGTTCGGAAGGCTCTGGGGCCAACGTCCTGACTTTC
16 | . | TRBJ2-7 | TRBV27 | . | CASSLSGTVSSYEQYF | TGTGCCAGCAGTTTATCTGGGACGGTTAGCTCCTACGAGCAGTACTTC
14 | . | TRBJ2-7 | TRBV5-6 | TRBD1 | CASSLWTGSYEQYF | TGTGCCAGCAGCTTATGGACAGGGTCCTACGAGCAGTACTTC
14 | . | TRBJ1-4 | TRBV11-2 | TRBD1 | CASSWDRAREKLFF | TGTGCCAGCAGTTGGGACAGGGCTAGAGAAAAACTGTTTTTT
14 | . | TRBJ2-5 | TRBV18 | TRBD1 | CASSPGQGRETQYF | TGTGCCAGCTCACCCGGACAGGGACGGGAGACCCAGTACTTC
16 | . | TRBJ1-5 | TRBV29-1 | TRBD1 | CSVGIRTGGYNQPQHF | TGCAGCGTTGGAATTCGGACAGGAGGTTACAATCAGCCCCAGCATTTT
17 | . | TRBJ1-3 | TRBV5-4 | . | CASSYSRLLPGGNTIYF | TGTGCCAGCAGCTATAGCCGACTCTTGCCAGGTGGAAACACCATATATTTT
14 | . | TRBJ1-1 | TRBV6-1 | . | CASIAWARGTEAFF | TGTGCCAGCATCGCTTGGGCGCGAGGAACTGAAGCTTTCTTT
14 | . | TRBJ2-2 | TRBV5-1 | TRBD2 | CASRDIAGYGELFF | TGCGCCAGCAGGGACATAGCGGGGTACGGGGAGCTGTTTTTT
14 | . | TRBJ2-4 | TRBV7-6 | . | CASSSREGGDIQYF | TGTGCCAGCAGCTCCCGAGAAGGGGGGGACATTCAGTACTTC
15 | few | TRBJ2-4 | TRBV7-2 | TRBD2 | CASRTSGVGGNIQYF | TGTGCCAGCAGGACTAGCGGGGTCGGGGGGAACATTCAGTACTTC
18 | . | TRBJ2-6 | TRBV19 | . | CASTRGAGKMAGANVLTF | TGTGCCAGTACCCGGGGGGCAGGTAAAATGGCTGGGGCCAACGTCCTGACTTTC
14 | . | TRBJ1-1 | TRBV27 | . | CASSFREGSAEAFF | TGTGCCAGCAGTTTCCGGGAGGGGAGCGCTGAAGCTTTCTTT
18 | once | TRBJ1-2 | TRBV10-3 | TRBD1 | CAISNPGQGAKANYGYTF | TGTGCCATCAGTAATCCGGGACAGGGGGCCAAAGCTAACTATGGCTACACCTTC
16 | . | TRBJ2-2 | TRBV4-1 | TRBD1 | CASSPVPGTGTGELFF | TGCGCCAGCAGCCCCGTACCCGGGACAGGGACCGGGGAGCTGTTTTTT
17 | . | TRBJ1-2 | TRBV9 | . | CASSSNTGSGATYGYTF | TGTGCCAGCAGCTCCAATACGGGATCCGGGGCTACCTATGGCTACACCTTC
13 | . | TRBJ1-2 | TRBV7-9 | . | CASSRTEHYGYTF | TGTGCCAGCAGCAGGACAGAACACTATGGCTACACCTTC
15 | . | TRBJ1-5 | TRBV6-5 | TRBD1 | CASSSGGTGNQPQHF | TGTGCCAGCAGTTCCGGAGGGACAGGCAATCAGCCCCAGCATTTT
12 | . | TRBJ2-7 | TRBV6-5 | TRBD1 | CASSRTGYEQYF | TGTGCCAGCAGCAGGACAGGCTACGAGCAGTACTTC
15 | . | TRBJ1-5 | TRBV19 | . | CASSIDRFSNQPQHF | TGTGCCAGTAGTATAGACAGGTTTAGCAATCAGCCCCAGCATTTT
15 | . | TRBJ2-2 | TRBV11-2 | . | CASSRGGSNTGELFF | TGTGCCAGCAGCCGAGGGGGATCGAACACCGGGGAGCTGTTTTTT
15 | . | TRBJ1-2 | TRBV30 | . | CAWSARGSGGYGYTF | TGTGCCTGGAGCGCTAGGGGCTCCGGGGGCTATGGCTACACCTTC
11 | few | TRBJ1-1 | TRBV28 | . | CASSLGIHPFF | TGTGCCAGCAGTTTGGGTATTCATCCGTTCTTT
16 | . | TRBJ1-4 | TRBV19 | . | CASSIRVAGSREKLFF | TGTGCCAGTAGTATTCGGGTAGCAGGGTCGAGGGAAAAACTGTTTTTT
14 | . | TRBJ2-7 | TRBV5-6 | . | CASSFGDPSYEQYF | TGTGCCAGCAGCTTCGGGGACCCCTCCTACGAGCAGTACTTC
15 | once | TRBJ1-1 | TRBV25-1 | . | CASSESWGRNTEAFF | TGTGCCAGCAGTGAATCATGGGGGCGAAACACTGAAGCTTTCTTT
16 | . | TRBJ1-2 | TRBV12-5 | . | CASGLTPQEGHYGYTF | TGTGCTAGTGGTTTGACCCCTCAGGAGGGACACTATGGCTACACCTTC
14 | . | TRBJ2-5 | TRBV5-1 | . | CASRWGESQETQYF | TGCGCCAGCAGATGGGGCGAGTCCCAAGAGACCCAGTACTTC
13 | . | TRBJ2-6 | TRBV7-7 | . | CATRAPGANVLTF | TGTGCCACAAGGGCCCCTGGGGCCAACGTCCTGACTTTC
15 | . | TRBJ2-6 | TRBV6-5 | TRBD1 | CASTRTGPGANVLTF | TGTGCCAGCACCAGGACAGGTCCTGGGGCCAACGTCCTGACTTTC
17 | medium-sized | TRBJ1-6 | TRBV5-8 | . | CASSLEVGAAGNSPLHF | TGTGCCAGCAGCTTGGAGGTGGGGGCCGCCGGTAATTCACCCCTCCACTTT
13 | . | TRBJ1-1 | TRBV12-5 | . | CASGAQGGTEAFF | TGTGCTAGTGGGGCACAAGGGGGGACTGAAGCTTTCTTT
14 | . | TRBJ1-2 | TRBV18 | . | CASSPPGSNYGYTF | TGTGCCAGCTCACCCCCGGGGTCCAACTATGGCTACACCTTC
19 | . | TRBJ2-6 | TRBV9 | . | CASSMAGTRPHSGANVLTF | TGTGCCAGCAGCATGGCCGGGACTCGGCCTCACTCTGGGGCCAACGTCCTGACTTTC
14 | . | TRBJ1-4 | TRBV5-1 | . | CASSLTGSGEKLFF | TGCGCCAGCAGCTTAACAGGTTCGGGTGAAAAACTGTTTTTT
13 | . | TRBJ1-3 | TRBV28 | . | CASRDTSGNTIYF | TGTGCCAGCCGGGACACCTCTGGAAACACCATATATTTT
13 | . | TRBJ1-1 | TRBV29-1 | . | CSVDAGLGTEAFF | TGCAGCGTTGATGCGGGGCTGGGCACTGAAGCTTTCTTT
14 | . | TRBJ2-1 | TRBV5-6 | . | CASSPRGTYNEQFF | TGTGCCAGCAGCCCCCGTGGGACCTACAATGAGCAGTTCTTC
17 | . | TRBJ1-1 | TRBV7-8 | . | CASSLSSRPGTYTEAFF | TGTGCCAGCAGCTTATCTTCACGGCCGGGAACATACACTGAAGCTTTCTTT
14 | few | TRBJ1-1 | TRBV7-2 | TRBD1 | CASSRGQGYTEAFF | TGTGCCAGCAGCCGTGGACAGGGATATACTGAAGCTTTCTTT
14 | . | TRBJ2-5 | TRBV9 | . | CASSGQLAGETQYF | TGTGCCAGCAGCGGCCAATTGGCAGGAGAGACCCAGTACTTC
13 | . | TRBJ2-5 | TRBV28 | TRBD2 | CASSFLAGETQYF | TGTGCCAGCAGTTTCCTAGCGGGGGAGACCCAGTACTTC
14 | . | TRBJ2-7 | TRBV25-1 | TRBD1 | CASSGTGGVYEQYF | TGTGCCAGCAGTGGGACAGGGGGCGTTTACGAGCAGTACTTC
17 | . | TRBJ2-1 | TRBV4-1 | . | CASSHLGPRAGVFEQFF | TGCGCCAGCAGCCATCTCGGACCCCGGGCAGGGGTTTTTGAGCAGTTCTTC
14 | . | TRBJ2-7 | TRBV28 | . | CASQPAGGLYEQYF | TGTGCCAGCCAACCCGCAGGGGGGCTCTACGAGCAGTACTTC